Sequencing of this T cell receptor (beta chain) was carried out in a study of shared clonotypes between healthy human individuals. Across the study: The donors, a couple of women and a few men, were aged 18 to 49.

This clone was detected only once. Its antigen is undetermined. It was into CD45RA+ naive and CD45RA-negative memory subsets that the CD4+ cells were split. CDR3 length: 14 amino acids. After removal of 2 bases from V and 5 bases from J, the junction contained 0 bases not matched to a gene. Per germline, CDR1 ENHRY and CDR2 SYGVKD. Only in-frame clones appear in the TCRdb table, and some are missing; sequencing was by immunoSEQ multiplex PCR. The sample lists 2 million to 2.5 million clones, over 90% occurring once. General study results and limits: Among a handful of donors, approximately 5% of naive CD4 clonotypes were found in common.

Sequenced input: naive CD4+ T cells from PBMCs. Sample subset: CD45RA+ positively selected. This TCR was sampled from a man aged 18 to 30 in good health. Some clones in this sample may be carry-over from other donors' samples. The rearrangement joins TRBV10-3 to TRBJ1-6; 7 bases are a match to TRBD1. The CDR3 coding sequence is TGTGCCATCAGTGAGGACAGGGATAATTCACCCCTCCACTTT. Protein sequence: CAISEDRDNSPLHF.